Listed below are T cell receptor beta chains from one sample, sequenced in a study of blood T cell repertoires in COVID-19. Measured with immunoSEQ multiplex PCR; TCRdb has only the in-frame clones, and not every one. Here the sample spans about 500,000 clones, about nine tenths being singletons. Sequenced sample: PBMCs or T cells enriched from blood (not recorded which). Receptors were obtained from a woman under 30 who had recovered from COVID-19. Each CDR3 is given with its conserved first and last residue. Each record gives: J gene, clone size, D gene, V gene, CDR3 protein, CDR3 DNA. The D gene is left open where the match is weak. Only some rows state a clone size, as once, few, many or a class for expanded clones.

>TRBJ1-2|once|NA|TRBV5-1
CASATNRVTPNGYTF
TGCGCCAGCGCCACCAACAGGGTCACACCCAATGGCTACACCTTC
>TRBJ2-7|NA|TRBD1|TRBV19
CASSRARAGGYEQYF
TGTGCCAGTAGCCGGGCCCGGGCAGGGGGATACGAGCAGTACTTC
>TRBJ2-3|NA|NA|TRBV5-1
CASSLDGAQYF
TGCGCCAGCAGCTTGGACGGAGCGCAGTATTTT
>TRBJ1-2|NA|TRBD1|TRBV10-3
CAIWDRAEYGYTF
TGTGCCATCTGGGACAGGGCCGAGTATGGCTACACCTTC
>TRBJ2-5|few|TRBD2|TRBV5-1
CASSYISGGQGTQYF
TGCGCCAGCAGCTATATAAGCGGGGGGCAGGGGACCCAGTACTTC
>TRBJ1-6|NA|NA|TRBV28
CASSSPGGAGSPLHF
TGTGCCAGCAGTTCCCCCGGCGGGGCGGGTTCACCCCTCCACTTT
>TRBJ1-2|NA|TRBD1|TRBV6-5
CASRDGTGGLGYTF
TGTGCCAGCAGGGATGGGACAGGGGGCTTAGGCTACACCTTC
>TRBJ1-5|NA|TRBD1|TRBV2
CASTDREGNQPQHF
TGTGCCAGCACTGACAGGGAGGGCAATCAGCCCCAGCATTTT
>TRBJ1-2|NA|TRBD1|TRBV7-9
CASSRDREYYTF
TGTGCCAGCAGCCGGGACAGGGAATACTACACCTTC
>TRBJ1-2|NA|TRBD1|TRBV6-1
CASSDWTGDPNYGYTF
TGTGCCAGCAGTGATTGGACAGGGGACCCCAACTATGGCTACACCTTC
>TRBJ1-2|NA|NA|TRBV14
CASSQDRRTDGGYTF
TGTGCCAGCAGCCAAGATCGGAGAACGGATGGAGGCTACACCTTC
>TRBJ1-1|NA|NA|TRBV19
CASSTPTEAFF
TGTGCCAGTAGTACCCCCACAGAAGCTTTCTTT